The 17 T cell receptor beta chains given below trace back to one sample, sequenced in a study of T cell responses to AZD1222 COVID-19 vaccine. Profiling relied on immunoSEQ multiplex PCR, and the TCRdb table lists in-frame clones only, not all of them. The sample yields roughly 13,000 clones, approximately 80% seen once. Sequenced material: peripheral blood, taken 28 days after the second AZD1222 dose. All receptors come from an adult who received the AZD1222 COVID-19 vaccine.

The V gene is TRBV29-1, the J gene TRBJ2-7, with unresolved D. This CDR3 contains 11 residues. The germline V gene has CDR1 SQVTM and CDR2 ANQGSEA. Trimming removed 5 bases from V and 6 bases from J, with 11 bases in between. The CDR3 spells CSVRDRLEQYF. CDR3 nucleotide sequence: TGCAGCGTTCGTGACCGCCTCGAGCAGTACTTC.

This clone has just one count. V usage is TRBV7-3 and J usage is TRBJ1-3; D not resolved. V was shortened by 5 bases and J by 4 bases, with 9 bases between the two germline ends. Germline CDR1 reads SGHTA; CDR2 reads FQGTGA. The CDR3 runs to 13 residues. CDR3 in DNA: TGTGCCAGCAGCACGGACGGAGGAAACACCATATATTTT. Translating it yields CASSTDGGNTIYF.

V and J are TRBV5-1 and TRBJ1-3; D is uncertain. With 5 bases removed from V and 4 bases from J, the gap between germline ends came to 4 bases. Germline lookup yields CDR1 SGHRS and CDR2 YFSETQ. The CDR3 spans 11 residues. As DNA, the CDR3 is TGCGCCAGCAGGTGGGGAAACACCATATATTTT. It is translated as CASRWGNTIYF.

V gene TRBV28 combines with J gene TRBJ2-4, with 14 bases identical to TRBD2. Germline V lookup: CDR1 MDHEN, CDR2 SYDVKM. The CDR3 contains 18 residues. After removal of 7 bases from V and 0 bases from J, the junction contained 8 bases not matched to a gene. The chain's CDR3 is CASTIQTSGRGAKNIQYF. In nucleotides, the CDR3 is TGTGCCAGCACCATTCAGACTAGCGGGAGGGGAGCCAAAAACATTCAGTACTTC.

This clone has more than one count but fewer than ten. V usage is TRBV7-9 and J usage is TRBJ2-7; 8 bases are a match to TRBD1. CDR1 and CDR2 from the germline V gene are SEHNR and FQNEAQ (reference sequence). CDR3 size: 15 residues. The V gene end was trimmed by 4 bases and the J gene end by 2 bases; junction bases not matched to a gene: 7. The CDR3 DNA reads TGTGCCAGCAGCTCCCCCGGGACAGGCCCCTACGAGCAGTACTTC. This codes for CASSSPGTGPYEQYF.

For this clone: One junction end does not reproduce the germline sequence, and a read error may be involved. The rearrangement uses TRBV30 and TRBJ2-7; weak D call: TRBD1 (6 bases). This CDR3 is 12 amino acids long. CDR1 GTSNPN and CDR2 SVGIG come from the germline V gene (reference sequence). The CDR3 spells CAWDTGSAILVF. The CDR3, as DNA: TGTGCCTGGGATACAGGGTCTGCCATCCTGGTCTTC.

V usage is TRBV7-9 and J usage is TRBJ1-2; D gene uncertain. V was clipped by 2 bases and J by 8 bases, with 12 bases between them. The CDR3 has 13 amino acids. Looked up from germline, CDR1 is SEHNR and CDR2 is FQNEAQ (reference sequence). The CDR3 loop is CASSLRNGNGYTF. For the CDR3, the DNA is TGTGCCAGCAGCTTACGGAACGGGAACGGCTACACCTTC.

The chain links TRBV27 to TRBJ2-7; 8 bases align to TRBD2. CDR1 is MNHEY and CDR2 is SMNVEV in the germline V gene (reference sequence). V was pared by 6 bases and J by 6 bases, with 7 bases of the junction left unmatched. This CDR3 spans 13 amino acids. The DNA of the CDR3 is TGTGCCAGCAGAAACGGGAGGGCCGGCGAGCAGTACTTC. Its protein is CASRNGRAGEQYF.

This chain links TRBV2 with TRBJ1-5; no clear D. CDR1 and CDR2 from the germline V gene are SNHLY and FYNNEI. The CDR3 loop spans 14 amino acids. V was pared by 7 bases and J by 4 bases, with 14 bases between. Here the CDR3 DNA reads TGTGCCAGCACTTACAACTCAGCAAATCAGCCCCAGCATTTT. It encodes CASTYNSANQPQHF.

This clone came up a few times. Other DNA sequences within the sample encode an identical CDR3. This chain uses TRBV5-1 with TRBJ1-1; TRBD1 matches at 8 bases. The junction had 2 bases not matched to a gene; V was cut back by 0 bases and J by 4 bases. Germline CDR1 reads SGHRS; CDR2 reads YFSETQ. This CDR3 spans 14 amino acids. CDR3 protein: CASSLAGGGTEAFF. CDR3 nucleotide sequence: TGCGCCAGCAGCTTGGCAGGGGGCGGCACTGAAGCTTTCTTT.

This clone was found a few times. The CDR3 DNA follows: TGTGCCAGCAGCGTGGACTGGGCGAACACCGGGGAGCTGTTTTTT. Its protein is CASSVDWANTGELFF. The chain has TRBV9 and TRBJ2-2; possible D gene TRBD2, 5 bases. V shed 2 bases and J shed 0 bases, with 8 bases lying between them. The CDR3 contains 15 residues. CDR1 is SGDLS, CDR2 YYNGEE, per germline.

This chain connects TRBV2 to TRBJ2-7, with 8 bases aligning to TRBD2. The CDR3 loop spans 15 amino acids. V was clipped by 1 base and J by 3 bases; unmatched bases: 5. Germline CDR1 is SNHLY and CDR2 is FYNNEI. The CDR3 sequence: CASSEGLAGFYEQYF. The CDR3 coding sequence is TGTGCCAGCAGTGAAGGTTTAGCGGGGTTCTACGAGCAGTACTTC.

J is TRBJ2-1 and V is TRBV2, with D unresolved. The length of the CDR3 is 11 residues. CDR1 and CDR2 from the germline V gene are SNHLY and FYNNEI. V was clipped by 3 bases and J by 10 bases, with 7 bases between them. This chain's CDR3 is CASSESSEQFF. DNA of the CDR3: TGTGCCAGCAGTGAGAGCAGCGAGCAGTTCTTC.

V usage is TRBV10-3 and J usage is TRBJ1-1; D is unclear. The CDR3 sequence is 18 residues long. V was pared by 3 bases and J by 0 bases, with 20 bases between. CDR1 is ENHRY and CDR2 is SYGVKD in the germline V gene. The CDR3 DNA reads TGTGCCATCAGTGATTGGCCTGTGGGTGGGCAAATGAACACTGAAGCTTTCTTT. Translation: CAISDWPVGGQMNTEAFF.

This clone was counted a few times. The rearrangement uses TRBV28 and TRBJ1-5; D ambiguous. The CDR3 extends over 13 amino acids. Deletions cut 7 bases from V and 4 bases from J, with 11 bases between. The V gene's germline CDR1 is MDHEN and CDR2 SYDVKM. The chain's CDR3 is CASTWTLNQPQHF. Written as DNA, the CDR3 is TGTGCCAGCACTTGGACGCTTAATCAGCCCCAGCATTTT.

The chain carries TRBV20-1 and TRBJ1-1; no definite D call. CDR1 and CDR2 (germline): DFQATT, SNEGSKA (reference sequence). The CDR3 covers 11 residues. V lost 0 bases to trimming and J lost 11 bases, with 10 bases between them. CDR3 protein: CSARDQLGAFF. The CDR3 DNA follows: TGCAGTGCTAGAGACCAGTTAGGGGCTTTCTTT.

This clone has a single count. The chain joins TRBV7-2 to TRBJ1-2; D is undetermined. Germline V gene data show CDR1 as SGHTA and CDR2 as FQGNSA. This CDR3 has 12 amino acids. V lost 1 base to trimming and J lost 8 bases, with 8 bases between them. The CDR3 loop reads CASSLVWGGYTF. DNA of the CDR3: TGTGCCAGCAGCTTAGTTTGGGGAGGCTACACCTTC.